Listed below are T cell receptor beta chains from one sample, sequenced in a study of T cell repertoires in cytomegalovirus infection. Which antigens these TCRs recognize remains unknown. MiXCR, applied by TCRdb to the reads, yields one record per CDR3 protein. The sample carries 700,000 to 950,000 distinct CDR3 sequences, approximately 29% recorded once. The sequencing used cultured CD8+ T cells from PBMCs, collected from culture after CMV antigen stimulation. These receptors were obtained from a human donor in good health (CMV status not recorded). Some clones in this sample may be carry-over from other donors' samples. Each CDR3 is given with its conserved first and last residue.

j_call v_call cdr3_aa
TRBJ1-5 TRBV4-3 CASSQDRANSNQPQHF
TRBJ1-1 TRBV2 CASSEAGANTEAFF
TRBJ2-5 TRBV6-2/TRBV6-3 CASITGTGFQETQYF
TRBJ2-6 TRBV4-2 CASSPEGNSGANVLTF
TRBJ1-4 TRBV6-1 CASSLQGSGEKLFF
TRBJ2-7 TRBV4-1 CASSQEKVAYEQYF
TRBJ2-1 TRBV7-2 CASSLGEFRKDEQFF
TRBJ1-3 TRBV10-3 CAISETGADSGNTIYF
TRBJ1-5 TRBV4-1 CASSPIGTGGSQPQHF
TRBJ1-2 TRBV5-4 CASSRGQCTCGYTF
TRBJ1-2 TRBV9 CASSRADPGRGYTF
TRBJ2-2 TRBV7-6 CASSLDGRGELFF
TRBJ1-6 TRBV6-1 CASSLTESSAYNSPLHF
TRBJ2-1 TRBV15 CATTLDRASYNEQFF
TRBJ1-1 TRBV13 CASSVLRDYNTEAFF
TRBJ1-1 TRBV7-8 CASSLVGVGREAFF
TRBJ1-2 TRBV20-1 CSAKVDGGAASTGGYTF
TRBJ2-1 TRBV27 CASSQGSGHYNEQFF
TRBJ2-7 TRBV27 CASSLGWDVEQYF
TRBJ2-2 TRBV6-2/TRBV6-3 CASSSRTMGTGELFF
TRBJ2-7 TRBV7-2 CASSPGQEFYEQYF
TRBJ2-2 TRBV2 CASRGGELFF
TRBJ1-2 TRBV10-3 CAISEFTRDTGYGYTF
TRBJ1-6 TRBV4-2 CASSPRAQGGNSPLHF
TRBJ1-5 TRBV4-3 CASSQDWQAVPYSNQPQHF
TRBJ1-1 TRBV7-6 CASSLDGTGSTEAFF
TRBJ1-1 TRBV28 CASSPTTRGWNTEAFF
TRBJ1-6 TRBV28 CASTPTGASPLHF
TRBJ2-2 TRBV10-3 CAISDRALGHGELFF
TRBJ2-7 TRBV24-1 CATSAPRRGGYEQYF
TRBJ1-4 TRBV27 CASGLGQGHEKLFF
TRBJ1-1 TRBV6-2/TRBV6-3 CASSYSLGATEAFF
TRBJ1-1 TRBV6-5 CASTASWENTEAFF
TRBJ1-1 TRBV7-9 CASSPATGPEKTEAFF
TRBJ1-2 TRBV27 CASSLTGGYYCYTF
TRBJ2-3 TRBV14 CASSQGLAGTRDTQYF
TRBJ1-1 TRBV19 CASRRTLGTDTEAFF
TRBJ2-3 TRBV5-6 CASSPNGGGVTDTQYF
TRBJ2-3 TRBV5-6 CASSPGGSTDTQYF
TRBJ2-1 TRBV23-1 CASEPPGTSGGEQFF
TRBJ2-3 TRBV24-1 CATSEGQPKGSDTQYF
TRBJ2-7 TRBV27 CASSLWDPEAAYEQYF
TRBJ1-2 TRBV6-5 CASSTTGGYGYTF
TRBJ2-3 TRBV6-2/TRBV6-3 CASSYPNKGTRGPDTQYF
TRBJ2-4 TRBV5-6 CASSLGGGKNIQYF
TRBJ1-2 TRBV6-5 CASSYVGQGGGYTF
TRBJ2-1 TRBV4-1 CASSHRTSWDEQFF
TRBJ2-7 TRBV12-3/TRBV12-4 CASSRLSSNYEQYF
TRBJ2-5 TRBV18 CASSPKTGPQETQYF
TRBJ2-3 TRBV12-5 CASGMWTSDTQYF
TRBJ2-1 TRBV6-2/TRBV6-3 CASSGLAGGHRFF
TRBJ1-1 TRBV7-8 CATSSGGTEAFF
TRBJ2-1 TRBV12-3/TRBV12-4 CASRGRRGVNEQFF
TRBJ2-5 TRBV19 CASSIVGLALETQYF
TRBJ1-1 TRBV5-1 CASSLGPGLNTEAFF
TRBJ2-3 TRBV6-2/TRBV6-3 CASSYGTLLREDTQYF
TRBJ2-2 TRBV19 CASSLTQRGTGELFF